Shown below are 22 T cell receptor beta chains from a single sample sequenced in a study of blood T cell repertoires in COVID-19. Repertoires were generated with immunoSEQ multiplex PCR, while TCRdb's copy carries only in-frame clones and drops some. The data contain just over 250,000 clones, about 91% of them singletons. The sequencing input was peripheral blood. These TCRs come from a person aged 18 to 35 with COVID-19, enrolled during active disease.

J is TRBJ2-1 and V is TRBV4-1; D perhaps matches TRBD2 (6 bases). The CDR3 contains 16 residues. Between the trimmed V and J ends, which lost 0 bases and 3 bases, there was a span of 12 bases. Germline assignment: CDR1 MGHRA and CDR2 YSYEKL. The CDR3 loop is CASSQEGGDLYNEQFF. The CDR3 coding sequence is TGCGCCAGCAGCCAAGAAGGCGGGGACCTCTACAATGAGCAGTTCTTC.

The rearrangement links TRBV7-3 to TRBJ2-5, with a tentative D call TRBD2 (5 bases). Trimming removed 5 bases at V and 2 bases at J, with 15 bases between. CDR1 and CDR2 from the germline V gene are SGHTA and FQGTGA. CDR3 length: 15 residues. CDR3 protein: CASSIGGFRQETQYF. In nucleotides, the CDR3 is TGTGCCAGCAGCATTGGCGGGTTCCGACAAGAGACCCAGTACTTC.

V and J are TRBV25-1 and TRBJ2-7; no definite D call. Trimming cost V 3 bases and J 0 bases, with 6 bases left between them. This CDR3 comprises 13 residues. Looked up from germline, CDR1 is MGHDK and CDR2 is SYGVNS. As DNA, the CDR3 is TGTGCCAGCAGTGATTACTCCTCCTACGAGCAGTACTTC. It specifies CASSDYSSYEQYF.

The table lists this clone with a few counts. V and J are TRBV7-2 and TRBJ2-1; 14 bases are shared with TRBD2. CDR1 is SGHTA and CDR2 is FQGNSA in the germline V gene. The CDR3 has 17 residues. V was pared by 3 bases and J by 4 bases, with 5 bases of the junction left unmatched. In DNA form, the CDR3 reads TGTGCCAGCAGCTTCGGGACTAGCGGGAGTGGGTACAATGAGCAGTTCTTC. Its protein product is CASSFGTSGSGYNEQFF.

Only one count was recorded for this clone. The J gene is TRBJ2-7, the V gene TRBV11-2; D uncertain. CDR3 length equals 14 residues. Trimming removed 1 base from V and 6 bases from J, with 13 bases in between. The germline V gene has CDR1 SGHAT and CDR2 FQNNGV. CDR3 sequence: CASSLGPGLSEQYF. DNA for the CDR3: TGTGCCAGCAGCTTAGGTCCGGGTCTATCCGAGCAGTACTTC. Looking up the rest from reference TRBV11-2 and TRBJ2-7 gives the full variable domain: EAGVAQSPRYKIIEKRQSVAFWCNPISGHATLYWYQQILGQGPKLLIQFQNNGVVDDSQLPKDRFSAERLKGVDSTLKIQPAKLEDSAVYLCASSLGPGLSEQYFGPGTRLTVT.

CDR3: CASSLTSSYEQYF. CDR3 bases: TGTGCCAGCAGTTTGACTAGCTCCTACGAGCAGTACTTC. This rearrangement joins TRBV6-6 to TRBJ2-7, with D perhaps matching TRBD2 (6 bases). Germline CDR1 MNHNY, CDR2 SVGAGI (reference sequence). The CDR3 consists of 13 residues. V gave up 4 bases and J gave up 0 bases, with 7 bases separating them.

The chain recombines TRBV7-9 with TRBJ1-2; possibly TRBD1 for D (6 bases). This CDR3 comprises 16 residues. Trimming removed 5 bases at V and 3 bases at J, with 19 bases between. CDR1 is SEHNR, CDR2 FQNEAQ, per germline (reference sequence). This CDR3 is CASSPQTGWGHYGYTF. Here the CDR3 DNA reads TGTGCCAGCAGCCCACAAACAGGGTGGGGCCACTATGGCTACACCTTC.

This chain uses TRBV14 with TRBJ2-3, with TRBD2 as a possible D gene (6 bases). Per germline, CDR1 SGHDN and CDR2 FVKESK. V lost 1 base to trimming and J lost 3 bases, with 8 bases between them. The CDR3 is 14 amino acids. CDR3 nucleotide sequence: TGTGCCAGCAGCCAAGTTGGGGGGACAGATACGCAGTATTTT. Amino acids: CASSQVGGTDTQYF. The whole variable domain, remainder taken from reference TRBV14 and TRBJ2-3, is EAGVTQFPSHSVIEKGQTVTLRCDPISGHDNLYWYRRVMGKEIKFLLHFVKESKQDESGMPNNRFLAERTGGTYSTLKVQPAELEDSGVYFCASSQVGGTDTQYFGPGTRLTVL.

The chain combines TRBV19 with TRBJ2-1, with D possibly TRBD2 on 6 matching bases. The CDR3 totals 15 residues. CDR1 and CDR2 (germline): LNHDA, SQIVND (reference sequence). V shed 10 bases and J shed 1 base, with 17 bases lying between them. Here the CDR3 reads CATRRGLGSYNEQFF. CDR3 DNA: TGTGCCACTCGGAGGGGACTCGGGTCCTACAATGAGCAGTTCTTC.

The rearrangement joins TRBV28 to TRBJ1-2; possible D gene TRBD1, 5 bases. The CDR3 is 14 residues long. The V end was cut by 6 bases, the J end by 4 bases, with 15 bases between. CDR1 and CDR2 (germline): MDHEN, SYDVKM. CDR3 residues: CASRRDGPGYGYTF. The DNA of the CDR3 is TGTGCCAGCAGGCGGGACGGTCCGGGCTATGGCTACACCTTC.

Only one count was recorded for this clone. The rearrangement uses TRBV6-2 or TRBV6-3 and TRBJ1-1, with unresolved D. The CDR3 is made up of 12 amino acids. Germline V gene data show CDR1 as MNHEY and CDR2 as SVGEGT. V was clipped by 6 bases and J by 4 bases, with 9 bases between them. CDR3 coding DNA: TGTGCCAGCAGCCTGGCGGGCACTGAAGCTTTCTTT. It yields the protein CASSLAGTEAFF.

The chain couples TRBV4-2 to TRBJ2-6, with a possible D match to TRBD1 (6 bases). Germline lookup yields CDR1 LGHNA and CDR2 YNFKEQ. The V and J ends lost 0 bases and 2 bases respectively, with 8 bases between them. The CDR3 extends over 16 amino acids. CDR3 nucleotide sequence: TGTGCCAGCAGCCAAGATGGGGACACTGGGGCCAACGTCCTGACTTTC. Protein product: CASSQDGDTGANVLTF.

V gene TRBV28 combines with J gene TRBJ2-1; 14 bases map to TRBD2. The CDR3 has 15 residues. Unmatched junction bases numbered 4, after V lost 5 bases and J lost 7 bases. The V gene's germline CDR1 is MDHEN and CDR2 SYDVKM. CDR3: CASSPGLAGGNEQFF. The DNA for the CDR3 is TGTGCCAGCAGTCCCGGACTAGCGGGGGGAAATGAGCAGTTCTTC.

This clone was recorded only once. V gene TRBV3-1 (or the pseudogene TRBV3-2) combines with J gene TRBJ1-4; D is uncertain. The CDR3 length is 14 residues. CDR1 and CDR2 (germline): LGHDT, YNNKEL (reference sequence). The V gene lost 5 bases and the J gene lost 0 bases, with 7 bases spanning the gap. CDR3: CASSTGTTNEKLFF. The CDR3 region has the DNA TGTGCCAGCAGCACCGGGACAACTAATGAAAAACTGTTTTTT.

The chain uses TRBV18 and TRBJ2-5, with 9 bases aligning to TRBD1. V lost 2 bases to trimming and J lost 4 bases; unmatched junction nucleotides: 11. The CDR3 runs 17 residues. Germline-derived CDR1 and CDR2 are KGHSH and LQKENI. In DNA, the CDR3 is TGTGCCAGCTCACCAAGACAGGGGGGGACATCAAGAGAGACCCAGTACTTC. It specifies CASSPRQGGTSRETQYF. The full variable domain, in which reference TRBV18 and TRBJ2-5 provide the parts outside the CDR3, is NAGVMQNPRHLVRRRGQEARLRCSPMKGHSHVYWYRQLPEEGLKFMVYLQKENIIDESGMPKERFSAEFPKEGPSILRIQQVVRGDSAAYFCASSPRQGGTSRETQYFGPGTRLLVL.

DNA for the CDR3: TGTGCCAGCAGTTTGCCCTTCGAGCGCTCCCAAGAGACCCAGTACTTC. This codes for CASSLPFERSQETQYF. V is TRBV28 and J is TRBJ2-5, with D unresolved. Trimming removed 3 bases at V and 1 base at J, with 15 bases between. Germline V gives CDR1 MDHEN, CDR2 SYDVKM. The CDR3 loop spans 16 amino acids.

This clone is a singleton in its sample. Other DNA sequences from this sample encode an identical CDR3 as well. The rearrangement joins TRBV20-1 to TRBJ2-7, with no clear D. Germline assignment: CDR1 DFQATT and CDR2 SNEGSKA (reference sequence). Trimming stripped 1 base from V and 4 bases from J, with 5 bases between. The CDR3 runs 11 residues. Written as DNA, the CDR3 is TGCAGTGCTAGAGCCGGGTACGAGCAGTACTTC. Residues: CSARAGYEQYF.

The chain carries TRBV12-2 and TRBJ1-4. TRBV12-2 is described as a pseudogene. This CDR3 spans 15 amino acids. The CDR3 sequence is CASRSRCHTGEKLFF. CDR3 in DNA: TGTGCAAGTCGCTCCCGTTGTCACACGGGGGAAAAACTGTTTTTT.

This clone was recorded once. J is TRBJ1-5 and V is TRBV6-1, with unresolved D. Germline V CDR1 and CDR2: MNHNS, SASEGT. The CDR3 runs to 14 residues. Trimming left V 3 bases short and J 2 bases short, with 8 bases between. The CDR3 nucleotides are TGTGCCAGCAGTGATTACGCGGGCAATCAGCCCCAGCATTTT. Its protein product is CASSDYAGNQPQHF.

The V gene is TRBV7-9, the J gene TRBJ2-1, with D possibly TRBD2 on 6 matching bases. Trimming took off 5 bases at V and 6 bases at J, with 14 bases between the two ends. The germline V gene encodes CDR1 SEHNR and CDR2 FQNEAQ (reference sequence). CDR3 length equals 14 residues. CDR3 amino acids: CASSDGTPSNEQFF. CDR3 sequence (DNA): TGTGCCAGCAGCGACGGGACTCCTAGCAATGAGCAGTTCTTC. The whole variable domain, remainder taken from reference TRBV7-9 and TRBJ2-1, is DTGVSQNPRHKITKRGQNVTFRCDPISEHNRLYWYRQTLGQGPEFLTYFQNEAQLEKSRLLSDRFSAERPKGSFSTLEIQRTEQGDSAMYLCASSDGTPSNEQFFGPGTRLTVL.

The rearrangement joins TRBV27 to TRBJ2-5; 11 bases align to TRBD2. The CDR3 is made up of 15 amino acids. Germline V gives CDR1 MNHEY, CDR2 SMNVEV (reference sequence). V trimming: 8 bases; J trimming: 2 bases; junction bases outside the gene matches: 7. As DNA, the CDR3 is TGTGCCAGCCGTTCCGGGACTAGCGGTCAAGAGACCCAGTACTTC. As protein: CASRSGTSGQETQYF.

The chain joins TRBV19 to TRBJ2-2; 11 nucleotides match TRBD2. The V segment lost 7 bases and the J segment 5 bases; nucleotides outside the gene matches: 6. The CDR3 runs 15 residues. In germline, CDR1 is LNHDA, CDR2 SQIVND (reference sequence). In DNA, the CDR3 is TGTGCCAGTATTCTCGCTAGCGGGGGGACCGGGGAGCTGTTTTTT. This translates into CASILASGGTGELFF. Looking up the rest from reference TRBV19 and TRBJ2-2 gives the full variable domain: DGGITQSPKYLFRKEGQNVTLSCEQNLNHDAMYWYRQDPGQGLRLIYYSQIVNDFQKGDIAEGYSVSREKKESFPLTVTSAQKNPTAFYLCASILASGGTGELFFGEGSRLTVL.